This T cell receptor (beta chain) was recovered during a study of blood T cell repertoires in COVID-19 (TCRdb year 2020). About the investigation overall: Samples covering the acute and convalescent phases of COVID-19 were provided by collaborators in the United States, Italy and Spain. Nearly every sample came with metadata listing a de-identified subject ID, COVID-19 status, age in years and sex. The samples were drawn from the first 160 participants of the ongoing ImmuneRACE study and from 950 to 1,500 subjects provided by 6 global collaborators. The material from the prospective study consisted of cDNA or gDNA derived from T cells, B-cell-depleted T cells, or PBMCs. The repertoires were made available in a free public database intended to serve as a resource for research on the immune response to SARS-CoV-2. The dataset comprised deeply sampled blood TCRbeta repertoires from subjects exposed to, actively infected with, or recovered from COVID-19. Where available, HLA class I and class II types were taken from metadata supplied by the sample provider and were not determined by assay-based typing. The study at large found these results: The amount of clinical and demographic metadata varied by source and participant and was provided uncurated.

Between the V and J ends, shortened by 8 bases and 0 bases respectively, the junction contains 13 bases. According to the germline V gene, CDR1 reads MNHEY and CDR2 reads SVGAGI. The CDR3 goes from the cysteine to the phenylalanine over 15 residues. Just CDR3 DNA is preserved here, 45 bases in frame from base 1. TCRbeta CDR3 regions were amplified from genomic DNA using the immunoSEQ Assay, a bias-controlled multiplex PCR. In the original analysis: Within the assay, amplification of reference gene primers was used to estimate how many nucleated cells each sample contained. Sequence reads were collapsed and filtered to measure the absolute abundance of every unique TCRbeta CDR3 rearrangement. Productive Simpson clonality was computed per sample as the square root of Simpson's diversity index over productive rearrangements. TCRdb took this table from immuneACCESS and kept in-frame rearrangements with V and J called. Such tables lack part of the clones; where checked against another copy, unresolved V genes explain under half of the gap, and the rest is unexplained. V and J calls and clone size are given by that table; D and trimming were obtained from the DNA. The sample contains approximately 200,000 clones, 85% to 90% of them found a single time. The leading ten clones occupy roughly 4.2% of the sample.

A note on this clone: Its antigen target is currently unknown. Per-nucleotide qualities are absent, and no much larger clonotype sits a single base away.

The collaborating institutions used their own protocols to collect whole blood in K2EDTA tubes. For TCRbeta analysis, collaborators shipped samples as frozen whole blood, isolated PBMCs, or DNA extracted from either of those sample types. Sequencing was performed on peripheral blood. The TCR originated in a man aged 50 to 59 with acute or convalescent COVID-19. The chain was built from TRBV6-5 and TRBJ2-2; 6 matching bases give a weak D call of TRBD1. The CDR3 in this case is CASQTGTPNTGELFF. The bases are TGTGCCAGCCAGACCGGGACACCGAACACCGGGGAGCTGTTTTTT.